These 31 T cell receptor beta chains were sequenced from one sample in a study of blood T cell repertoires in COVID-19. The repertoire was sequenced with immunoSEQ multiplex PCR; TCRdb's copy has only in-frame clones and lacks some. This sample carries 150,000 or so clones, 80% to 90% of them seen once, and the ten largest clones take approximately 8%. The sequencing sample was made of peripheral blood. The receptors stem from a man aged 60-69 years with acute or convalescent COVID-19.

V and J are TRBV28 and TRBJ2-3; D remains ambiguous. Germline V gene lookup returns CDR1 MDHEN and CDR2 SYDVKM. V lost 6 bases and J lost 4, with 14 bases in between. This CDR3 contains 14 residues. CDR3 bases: TGTGCCAGCAGCTTTTCCCAACGGGCAGATACGCAGTATTTT. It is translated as CASSFSQRADTQYF. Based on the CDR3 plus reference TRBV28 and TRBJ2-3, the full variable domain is DVKVTQSSRYLVKRTGEKVFLECVQDMDHENMFWYRQDPGLGLRLIYFSYDVKMKEKGDIPEGYSVSREKKERFSLILESASTNQTSMYLCASSFSQRADTQYFGPGTRLTVL.

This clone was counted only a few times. This CDR3 is CASSPYRQGITEAFF. CDR3 sequence (DNA): TGTGCCAGCAGTCCGTATCGACAGGGAATCACTGAAGCTTTCTTT. This chain uses TRBV27 with TRBJ1-1, with 7 bases matching TRBD1. V shed 5 bases and J 4 bases; nucleotides not matched to a gene: 10. CDR1 is MNHEY, CDR2 SMNVEV, per germline (reference sequence). The CDR3 sequence is 15 residues long.

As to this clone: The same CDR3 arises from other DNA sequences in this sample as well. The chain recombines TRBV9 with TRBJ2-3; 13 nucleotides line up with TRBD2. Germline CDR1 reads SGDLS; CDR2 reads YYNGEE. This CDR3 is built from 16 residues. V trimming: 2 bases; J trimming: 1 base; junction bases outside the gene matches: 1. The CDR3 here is CASSVGLAGGTDTQYF. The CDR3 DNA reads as TGTGCCAGCAGCGTCGGACTAGCGGGGGGCACAGATACGCAGTATTTT.

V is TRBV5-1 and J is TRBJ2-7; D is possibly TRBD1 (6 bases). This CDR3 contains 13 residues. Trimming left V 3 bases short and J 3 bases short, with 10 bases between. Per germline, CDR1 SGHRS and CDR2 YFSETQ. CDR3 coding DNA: TGCGCCAGCAGCTCAACAGGGCTCTACGAGCAGTACTTC. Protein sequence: CASSSTGLYEQYF.

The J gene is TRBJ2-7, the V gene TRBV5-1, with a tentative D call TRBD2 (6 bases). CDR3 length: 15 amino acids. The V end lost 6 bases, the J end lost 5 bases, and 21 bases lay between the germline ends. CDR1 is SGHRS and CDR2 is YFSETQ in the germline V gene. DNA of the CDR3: TGCGCCAGCACCAAAATGGGAGGTGCACTCGACGAGCAGTACTTC. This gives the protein CASTKMGGALDEQYF.

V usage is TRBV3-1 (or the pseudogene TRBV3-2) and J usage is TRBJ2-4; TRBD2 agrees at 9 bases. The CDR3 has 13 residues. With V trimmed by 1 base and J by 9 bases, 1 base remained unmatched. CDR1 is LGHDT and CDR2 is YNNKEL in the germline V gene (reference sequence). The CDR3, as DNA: TGTGCCAGCAGCCAAGGCGGGAGGGGCATTCAGTACTTC. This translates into CASSQGGRGIQYF.

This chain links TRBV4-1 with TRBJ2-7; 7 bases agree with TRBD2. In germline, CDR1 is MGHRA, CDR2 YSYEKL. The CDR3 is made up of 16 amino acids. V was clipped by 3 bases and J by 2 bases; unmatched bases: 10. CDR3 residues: CASSQGLAANPYEQYF. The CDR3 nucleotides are TGCGCCAGCAGCCAGGGTCTAGCGGCCAACCCCTACGAGCAGTACTTC.

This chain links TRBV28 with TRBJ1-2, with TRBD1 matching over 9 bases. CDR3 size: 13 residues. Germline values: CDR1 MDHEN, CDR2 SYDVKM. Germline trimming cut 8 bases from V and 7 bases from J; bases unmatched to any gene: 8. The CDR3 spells CASGQTGGVGYTF. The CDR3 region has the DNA TGTGCCAGCGGTCAGACAGGGGGTGTTGGCTACACCTTC.

The CDR3 sequence is CASSLRLREAQETQYF. DNA of the CDR3: TGTGCCAGCAGCTTACGTTTGCGGGAGGCCCAAGAGACCCAGTACTTC. This chain connects TRBV7-9 to TRBJ2-5, with 8 bases fitting TRBD2. Germline loops: CDR1 SEHNR, CDR2 FQNEAQ (reference sequence). V was pared by 2 bases and J by 1 base, with 6 bases of the junction left unmatched. The CDR3 contains 16 residues.

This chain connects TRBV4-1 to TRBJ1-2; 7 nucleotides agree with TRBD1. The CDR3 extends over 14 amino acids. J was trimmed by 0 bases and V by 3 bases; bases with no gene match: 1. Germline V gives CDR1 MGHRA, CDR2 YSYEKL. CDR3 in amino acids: CASSQGQSNYGYTF. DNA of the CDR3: TGCGCCAGCAGCCAGGGACAGTCTAACTATGGCTACACCTTC.

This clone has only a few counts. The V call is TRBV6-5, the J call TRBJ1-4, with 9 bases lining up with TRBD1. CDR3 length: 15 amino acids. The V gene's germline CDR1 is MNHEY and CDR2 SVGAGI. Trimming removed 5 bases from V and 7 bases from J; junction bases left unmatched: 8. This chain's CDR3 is CASSQETGGVEKLFF. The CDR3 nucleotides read TGTGCCAGCAGTCAGGAGACAGGGGGAGTTGAAAAACTGTTTTTT.

CDR3 in DNA: TGTGCCAGCAGCCCGACCTCCGGGACAGGGGGTCTGATGAACACTGAAGCTTTCTTT. As protein: CASSPTSGTGGLMNTEAFF. The J gene is TRBJ1-1, the V gene TRBV11-2; the match to TRBD1 covers 11 bases. This CDR3 has 19 amino acids. Germline V gene lookup returns CDR1 SGHAT and CDR2 FQNNGV. V trimming: 5 bases; J trimming: 0 bases; junction bases outside the gene matches: 14.

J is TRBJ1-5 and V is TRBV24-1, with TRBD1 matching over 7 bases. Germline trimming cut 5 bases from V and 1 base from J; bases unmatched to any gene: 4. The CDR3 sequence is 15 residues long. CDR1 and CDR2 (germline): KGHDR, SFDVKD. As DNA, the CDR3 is TGTGCCACCAGTGGGGCAGGGGGAAGCAATCAGCCCCAGCATTTT. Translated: CATSGAGGSNQPQHF.

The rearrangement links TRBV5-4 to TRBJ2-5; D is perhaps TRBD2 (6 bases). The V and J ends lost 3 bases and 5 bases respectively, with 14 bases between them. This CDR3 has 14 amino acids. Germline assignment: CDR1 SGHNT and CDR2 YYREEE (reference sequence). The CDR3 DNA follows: TGTGCCAGCAGCTCTCGGCGGGAAGGGGAGACCCAGTACTTC. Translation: CASSSRREGETQYF.

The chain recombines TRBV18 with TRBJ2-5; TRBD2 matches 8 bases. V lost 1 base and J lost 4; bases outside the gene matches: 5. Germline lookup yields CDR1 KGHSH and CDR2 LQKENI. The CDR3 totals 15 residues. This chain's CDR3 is CASSPRSGAGETQYF. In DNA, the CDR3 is TGTGCCAGCTCACCACGTAGCGGGGCGGGAGAGACCCAGTACTTC.

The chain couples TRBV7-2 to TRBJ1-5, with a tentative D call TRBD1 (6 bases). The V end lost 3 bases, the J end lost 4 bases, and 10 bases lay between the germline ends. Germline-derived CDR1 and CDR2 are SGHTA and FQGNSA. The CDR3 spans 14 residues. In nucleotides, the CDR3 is TGTGCCAGCAGCTTGGACAGTGGTAATCAGCCCCAGCATTTT. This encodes CASSLDSGNQPQHF.

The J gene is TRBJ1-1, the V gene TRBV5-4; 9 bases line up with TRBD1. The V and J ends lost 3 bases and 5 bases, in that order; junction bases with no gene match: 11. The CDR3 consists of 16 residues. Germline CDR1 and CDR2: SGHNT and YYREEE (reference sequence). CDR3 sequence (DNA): TGTGCCAGCAGCTCGAATACAGGGGGCTGGGGAACTGAAGCTTTCTTT. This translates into CASSSNTGGWGTEAFF.

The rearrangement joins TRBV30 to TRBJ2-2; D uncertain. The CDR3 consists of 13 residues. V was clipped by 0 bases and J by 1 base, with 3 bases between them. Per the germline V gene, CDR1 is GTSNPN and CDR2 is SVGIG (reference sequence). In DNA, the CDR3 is TGTGCCTGGAGTGTACAGAACACCGGGGAGCTGTTTTTT. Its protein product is CAWSVQNTGELFF.

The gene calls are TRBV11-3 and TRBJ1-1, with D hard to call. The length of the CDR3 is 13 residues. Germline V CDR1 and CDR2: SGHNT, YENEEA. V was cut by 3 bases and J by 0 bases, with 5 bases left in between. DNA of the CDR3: TGTGCCAGCAGCTTGCAGTTGAACACTGAAGCTTTCTTT. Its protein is CASSLQLNTEAFF.

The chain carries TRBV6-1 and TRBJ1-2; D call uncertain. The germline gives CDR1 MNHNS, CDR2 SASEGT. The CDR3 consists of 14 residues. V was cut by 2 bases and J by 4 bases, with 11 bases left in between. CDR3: CASSELDGSYGYTF. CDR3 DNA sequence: TGTGCCAGCAGTGAACTAGACGGAAGCTATGGCTACACCTTC.

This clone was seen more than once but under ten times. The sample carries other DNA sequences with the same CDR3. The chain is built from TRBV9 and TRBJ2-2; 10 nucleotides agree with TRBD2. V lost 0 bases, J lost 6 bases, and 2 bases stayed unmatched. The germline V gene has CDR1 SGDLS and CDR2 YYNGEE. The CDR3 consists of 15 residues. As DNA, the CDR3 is TGTGCCAGCAGCGTAGCCGGGACTAGCGCCGGGGAGCTGTTTTTT. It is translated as CASSVAGTSAGELFF.

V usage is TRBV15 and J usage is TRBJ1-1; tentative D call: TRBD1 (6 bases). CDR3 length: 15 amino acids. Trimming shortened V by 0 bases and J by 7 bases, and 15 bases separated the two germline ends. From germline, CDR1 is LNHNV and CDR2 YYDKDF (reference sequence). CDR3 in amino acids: CATSRDPNREHEAFF. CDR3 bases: TGTGCCACCAGCAGAGATCCTAACAGGGAGCATGAAGCTTTCTTT.

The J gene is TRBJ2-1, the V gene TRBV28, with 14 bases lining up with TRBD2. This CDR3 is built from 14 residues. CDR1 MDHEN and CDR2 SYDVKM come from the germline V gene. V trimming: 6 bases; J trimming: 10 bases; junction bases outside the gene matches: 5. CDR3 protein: CASSRLAGGVEQFF. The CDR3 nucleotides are TGTGCCAGCAGCCGACTAGCGGGAGGGGTGGAGCAGTTCTTC.

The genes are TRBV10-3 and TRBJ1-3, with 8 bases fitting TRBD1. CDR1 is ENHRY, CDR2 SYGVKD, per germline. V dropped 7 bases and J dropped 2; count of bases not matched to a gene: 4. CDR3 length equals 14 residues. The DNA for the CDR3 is TGTGCCATCAACCCGACAGGGGCTGGAAACACCATATATTTT. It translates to CAINPTGAGNTIYF.

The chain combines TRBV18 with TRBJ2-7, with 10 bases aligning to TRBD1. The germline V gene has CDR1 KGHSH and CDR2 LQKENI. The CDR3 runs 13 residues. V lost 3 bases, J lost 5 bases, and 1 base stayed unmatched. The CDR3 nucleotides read TGTGCCAGCTCACCCGGGACAGGGGACGAGCAGTACTTC. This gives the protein CASSPGTGDEQYF.

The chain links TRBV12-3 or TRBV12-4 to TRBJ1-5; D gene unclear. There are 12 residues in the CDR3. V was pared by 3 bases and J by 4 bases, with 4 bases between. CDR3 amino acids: CASSFRNQPQHF. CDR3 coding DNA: TGTGCCAGCAGTTTTCGGAATCAGCCCCAGCATTTT.

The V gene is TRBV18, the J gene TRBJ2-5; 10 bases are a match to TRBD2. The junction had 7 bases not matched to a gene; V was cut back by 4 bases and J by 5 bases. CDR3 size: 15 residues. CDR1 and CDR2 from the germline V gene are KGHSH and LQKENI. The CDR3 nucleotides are TGTGCCAGCTCACGGGCCCTAGCGGGAGTTGAGACCCAGTACTTC. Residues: CASSRALAGVETQYF.

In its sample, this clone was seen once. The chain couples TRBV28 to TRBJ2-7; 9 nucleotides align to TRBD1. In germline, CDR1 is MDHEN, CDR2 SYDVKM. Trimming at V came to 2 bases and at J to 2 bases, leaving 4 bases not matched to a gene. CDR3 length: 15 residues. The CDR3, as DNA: TGTGCCAGCAGTTTACCCGGGACAGGGCCCTACGAGCAGTACTTC. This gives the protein CASSLPGTGPYEQYF.

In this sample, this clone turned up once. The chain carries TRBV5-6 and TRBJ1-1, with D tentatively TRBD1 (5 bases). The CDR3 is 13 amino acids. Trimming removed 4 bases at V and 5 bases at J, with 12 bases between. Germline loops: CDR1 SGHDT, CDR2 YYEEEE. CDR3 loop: CASSLQGGTEAFF. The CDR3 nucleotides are TGTGCCAGCAGCCTCCAGGGTGGGACTGAAGCTTTCTTT.

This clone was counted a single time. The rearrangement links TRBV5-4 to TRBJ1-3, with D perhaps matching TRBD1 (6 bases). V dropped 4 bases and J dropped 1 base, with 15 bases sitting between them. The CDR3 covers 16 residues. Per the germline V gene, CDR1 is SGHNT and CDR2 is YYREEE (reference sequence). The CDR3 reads CASSDKTGTSGNTIYF. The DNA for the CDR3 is TGTGCCAGCAGCGATAAAACAGGGACGTCTGGAAACACCATATATTTT.

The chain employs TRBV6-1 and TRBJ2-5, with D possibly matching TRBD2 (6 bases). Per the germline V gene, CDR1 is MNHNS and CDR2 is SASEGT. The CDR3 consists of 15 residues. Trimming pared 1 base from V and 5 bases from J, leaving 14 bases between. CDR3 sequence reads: CASSEVAETLETQYF. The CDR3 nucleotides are TGTGCCAGCAGTGAAGTAGCGGAGACGTTGGAGACCCAGTACTTC.